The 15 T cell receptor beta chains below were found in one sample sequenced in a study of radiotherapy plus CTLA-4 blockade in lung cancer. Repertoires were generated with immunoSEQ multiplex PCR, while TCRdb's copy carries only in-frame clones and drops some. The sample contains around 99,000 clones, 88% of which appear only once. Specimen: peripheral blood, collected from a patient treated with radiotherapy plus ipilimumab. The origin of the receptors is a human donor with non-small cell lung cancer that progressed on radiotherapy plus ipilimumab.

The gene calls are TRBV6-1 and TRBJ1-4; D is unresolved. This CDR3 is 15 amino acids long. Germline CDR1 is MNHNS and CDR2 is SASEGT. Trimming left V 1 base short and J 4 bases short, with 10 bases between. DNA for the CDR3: TGTGCCAGCAGTGAAGGCGGAGGGAATAATGAAAAACTGTTTTTT. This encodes CASSEGGGNNEKLFF.

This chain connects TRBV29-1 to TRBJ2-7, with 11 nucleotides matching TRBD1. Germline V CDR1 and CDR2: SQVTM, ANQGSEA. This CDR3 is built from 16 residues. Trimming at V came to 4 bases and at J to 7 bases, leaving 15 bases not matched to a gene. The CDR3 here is CSVVDRGPSTGGEQYF. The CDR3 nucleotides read TGCAGCGTTGTGGACAGGGGGCCGAGCACGGGAGGTGAGCAGTACTTC.

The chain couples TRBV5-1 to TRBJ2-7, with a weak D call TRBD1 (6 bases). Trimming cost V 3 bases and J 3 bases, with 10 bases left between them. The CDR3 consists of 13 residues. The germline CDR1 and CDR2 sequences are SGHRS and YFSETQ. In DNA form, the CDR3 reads TGCGCCAGCAGCTGGACAGACGTCTACGAGCAGTACTTC. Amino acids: CASSWTDVYEQYF.

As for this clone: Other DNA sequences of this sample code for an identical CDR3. The CDR3 sequence: CASSLGPGYEQYF. The CDR3 nucleotides are TGTGCCAGCAGCTTAGGGCCGGGGTACGAGCAGTACTTC. The chain uses TRBV11-3 and TRBJ2-7; tentative D call: TRBD2 (5 bases). The germline V gene encodes CDR1 SGHNT and CDR2 YENEEA. The CDR3 loop spans 13 amino acids. With 1 base removed from V and 4 bases from J, the gap between germline ends came to 8 bases. The variable domain in full, with the rest retrieved from reference TRBV11-3 and TRBJ2-7, is EAGVVQSPRYKIIEKKQPVAFWCNPISGHNTLYWYLQNLGQGPELLIRYENEEAVDDSQLPKDRFSAERLKGVDSTLKIQPAELGDSAVYLCASSLGPGYEQYFGPGTRLTVT.

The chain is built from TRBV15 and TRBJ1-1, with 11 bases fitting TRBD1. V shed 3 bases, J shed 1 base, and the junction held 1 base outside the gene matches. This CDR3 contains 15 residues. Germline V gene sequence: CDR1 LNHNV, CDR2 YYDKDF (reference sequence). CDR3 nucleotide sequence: TGTGCCACCAGCAGGGACAGGGGGCAGAACACTGAAGCTTTCTTT. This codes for CATSRDRGQNTEAFF.

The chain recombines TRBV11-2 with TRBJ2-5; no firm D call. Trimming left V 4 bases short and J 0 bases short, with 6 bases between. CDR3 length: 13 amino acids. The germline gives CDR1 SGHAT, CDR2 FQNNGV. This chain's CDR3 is CASSYGYQETQYF. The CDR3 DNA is TGTGCCAGCAGCTACGGGTACCAAGAGACCCAGTACTTC.

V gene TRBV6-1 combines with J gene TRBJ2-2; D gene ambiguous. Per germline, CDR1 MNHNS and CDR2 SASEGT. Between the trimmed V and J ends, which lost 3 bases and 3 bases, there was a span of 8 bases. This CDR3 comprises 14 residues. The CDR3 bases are TGTGCCAGCAGTGATGGCAGACACACCGGGGAGCTGTTTTTT. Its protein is CASSDGRHTGELFF.

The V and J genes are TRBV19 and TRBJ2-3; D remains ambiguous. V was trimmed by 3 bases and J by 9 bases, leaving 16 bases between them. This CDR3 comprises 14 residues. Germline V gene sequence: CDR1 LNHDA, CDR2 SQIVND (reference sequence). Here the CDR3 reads CASSIPRLEDTQYF. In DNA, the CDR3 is TGTGCCAGTAGTATCCCCCGGCTGGAAGACACGCAGTATTTT.

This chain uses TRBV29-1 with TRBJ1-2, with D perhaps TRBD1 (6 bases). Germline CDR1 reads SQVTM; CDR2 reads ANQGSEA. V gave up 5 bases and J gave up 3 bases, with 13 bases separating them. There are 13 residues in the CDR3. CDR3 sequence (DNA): TGCAGCGTTTGGGGGCCCGGGGACTATGGCTACACCTTC. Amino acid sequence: CSVWGPGDYGYTF.

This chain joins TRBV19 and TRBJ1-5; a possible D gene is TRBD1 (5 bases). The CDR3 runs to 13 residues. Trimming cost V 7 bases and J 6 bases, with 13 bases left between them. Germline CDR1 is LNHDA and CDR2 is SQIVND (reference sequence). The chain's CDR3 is CASMSRDGQPQHF. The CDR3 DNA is TGTGCCAGTATGTCGAGGGACGGTCAGCCCCAGCATTTT.

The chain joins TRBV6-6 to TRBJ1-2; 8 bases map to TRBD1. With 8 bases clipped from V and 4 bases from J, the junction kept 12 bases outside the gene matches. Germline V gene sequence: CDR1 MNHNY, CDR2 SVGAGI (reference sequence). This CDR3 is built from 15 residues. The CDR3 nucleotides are TGTGCCAGCGCCGACCACCCAGGGGGCGGCTATGGCTACACCTTC. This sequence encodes CASADHPGGGYGYTF.

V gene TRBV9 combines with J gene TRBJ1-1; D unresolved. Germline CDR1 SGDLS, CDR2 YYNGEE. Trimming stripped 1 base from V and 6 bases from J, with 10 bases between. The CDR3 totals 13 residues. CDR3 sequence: CASSVKVGSEAFF. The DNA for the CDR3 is TGTGCCAGCAGCGTAAAAGTAGGCTCTGAAGCTTTCTTT. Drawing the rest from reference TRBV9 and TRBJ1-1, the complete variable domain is DSGVTQTPKHLITATGQRVTLRCSPRSGDLSVYWYQQSLDQGLQFLIQYYNGEERAKGNILERFSAQQFPDLHSELNLSSLELGDSALYFCASSVKVGSEAFFGQGTRLTVV.

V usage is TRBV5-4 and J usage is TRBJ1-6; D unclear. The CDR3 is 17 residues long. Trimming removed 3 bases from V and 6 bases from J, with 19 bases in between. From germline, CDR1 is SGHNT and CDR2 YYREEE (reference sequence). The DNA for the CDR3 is TGTGCCAGCAGCTCAGGCACCACCGGGCACCTTAATTCACCCCTCCACTTT. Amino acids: CASSSGTTGHLNSPLHF.

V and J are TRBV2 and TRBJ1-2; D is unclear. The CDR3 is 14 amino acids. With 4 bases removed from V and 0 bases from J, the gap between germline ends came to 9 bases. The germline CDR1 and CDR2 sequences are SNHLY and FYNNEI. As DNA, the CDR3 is TGTGCCAGCAGTGTAACGGGAACTAACTATGGCTACACCTTC. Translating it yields CASSVTGTNYGYTF.

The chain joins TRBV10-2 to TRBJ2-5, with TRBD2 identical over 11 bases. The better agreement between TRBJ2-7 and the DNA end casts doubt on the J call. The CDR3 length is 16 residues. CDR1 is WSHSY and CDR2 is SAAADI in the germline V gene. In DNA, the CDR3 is TGCGCCAGCAGTGCCAAGCCCGGGACTAGCGGCTACGAGCAGTACTTC. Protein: CASSAKPGTSGYEQYF.